The rows below give T cell receptor beta chains drawn from one sample of a study of beta chain features in type 1 diabetes. Profiling relied on immunoSEQ multiplex PCR, and the TCRdb table lists in-frame clones only, not all of them. The sample has a few hundred thousand clones; roughly 13% are singletons. The source material was naive CD4+ T cells from blood. These receptors all stem from a woman aged 18 to 35 with type 1 diabetes. CDR3s include the opening cysteine and the closing phenylalanine or tryptophan.

TRBJ1-1	TRBV4-3	CASSQEAVPMNTEAFF
TRBJ1-1	TRBV4-1	CASSQDPGQGNQAFF
TRBJ1-1	TRBV29-1	CSVEEEGGAFF
TRBJ2-1	TRBV6-5	CASRPMGGAYEQFF
TRBJ1-5	TRBV4-2	CASSPRDSNLQPQHF
TRBJ1-2	TRBV6-5	CASSRGTGYGYTF
TRBJ2-5	TRBV7-3	CASSLPGAGEETQYF
TRBJ2-5	TRBV7-2	CASSLDRVETQYF
TRBJ1-3	TRBV9	CASSPQRSKSGNTIYF
TRBJ2-1	TRBV15	CATSREYGVGNEQFF
TRBJ2-2	TRBV9	CASSVAPGQGFTGELFF
TRBJ2-1	TRBV14	CASSHNWASGREREQFF
TRBJ2-1	TRBV19	CASRTGGYNEQFF
TRBJ2-2	TRBV29-1	CSVEVAGTGELFF
TRBJ2-1	TRBV19	CASSTIHAASGNNEQFF
TRBJ1-5	TRBV19	CASSLSRNQPQHF
TRBJ2-6	TRBV25-1	CASSDSSGANVLTF
TRBJ2-1	TRBV18	CASSSLPGALGNEQFF
TRBJ2-1	TRBV28	CASNPARGLRGSYNEQFF
TRBJ2-1	TRBV5-1	CASSLIAGSSYNEQFF
TRBJ1-2	TRBV30	CAWSRSYGYTF
TRBJ2-1	TRBV11-3	CASSLARAGEQFF
TRBJ1-1	TRBV5-1	CASSRNTEAFF
TRBJ2-1	TRBV4-1	CASSPGQGSYNEQFF
TRBJ2-3	TRBV9	CASSPRVDGISTDTQYF
TRBJ2-1	TRBV5-1	CASSVRSGSAYNEQFF
TRBJ2-7	TRBV9	CASSPSGRAAEQYF
TRBJ2-3	TRBV5-4	CASSSPGTSGTALGDTQYF
TRBJ2-5	TRBV27	CASSFGRAETQYF
TRBJ2-1	TRBV7-2	CASSLAGVDEQFF
TRBJ2-7	TRBV19	CASAPRGGAYEQYF
TRBJ1-5	TRBV7-8	CASSLRGGSNQPQHF
TRBJ2-2	TRBV7-9	CASSPGGGELFF